These 24 T cell receptor beta chains were sequenced from one sample in a study of blood T cells in healthy people across ages. For the second PCR, which ran for roughly 6 to 12 cycles, a sample-barcoded 5' primer and a J-beta primer mix were used. TCRdb called the 5' RACE reads again in MiXCR, with one record for every CDR3 protein. Among 1.5 million or so distinct CDR3 sequences, 35% to 45% were seen once, and the ten largest hold about 4%. The sequencing sample was made of blood. The receptors shown here come from a woman between 18 and 29 years old in good health.

The chain is built from TRBV13 and TRBJ2-7; D may be TRBD1 (5 bases). The J call is doubtful: the DNA matches TRBJ2-5 better. This CDR3 comprises 14 residues. Germline V gives CDR1 PRHDT, CDR2 FYEKMQ (reference sequence). Written as DNA, the CDR3 is TGTGCCAGCAGCTATAATACAGGCGGAGAGACCCAGTACTTC. Encoded protein: CASSYNTGGETQYF.

The table lists this clonotype with a few counts. J is TRBJ2-5 and V is TRBV10-3, with 14 nucleotides matching TRBD2. Germline V CDR1 and CDR2: ENHRY, SYGVKD. The CDR3 sequence is 19 residues long. Trimming cost V 3 bases and J 5 bases; bases outside gene matches: 14. CDR3 coding DNA: TGTGCCATCAGTGACCCGGCGGGACTAGCGGGGGAGGGTTCCGAGACCCAGTACTTC. It translates to CAISDPAGLAGEGSETQYF.

The chain employs TRBV7-9 and TRBJ1-1; D is undetermined. The CDR3 has 15 residues. CDR1 is SEHNR and CDR2 is FQNEAQ in the germline V gene (reference sequence). The V gene lost 4 bases and the J gene lost 1 base, with 13 bases spanning the gap. CDR3 sequence: CASSSNRVANTEAFF. CDR3 DNA sequence: TGTGCCAGCAGCTCCAATAGGGTCGCGAACACTGAAGCTTTCTTT. Filled out from reference TRBV7-9 and TRBJ1-1, the complete variable domain reads DTGVSQNPRHKITKRGQNVTFRCDPISEHNRLYWYRQTLGQGPEFLTYFQNEAQLEKSRLLSDRFSAERPKGSFSTLEIQRTEQGDSAMYLCASSSNRVANTEAFFGQGTRLTVV.

This clonotype showed up just a few times. The chain joins TRBV20-1 to TRBJ1-1; D ambiguous. Germline CDR1 and CDR2: DFQATT and SNEGSKA (reference sequence). V lost 0 bases to trimming and J lost 3 bases, with 11 bases between them. The CDR3 is 14 residues long. The CDR3 sequence: CSARDDPDDTEAFF. The CDR3, as DNA: TGCAGTGCTAGAGATGACCCGGATGACACTGAAGCTTTCTTT.

The V and J genes are TRBV7-9 and TRBJ2-1, with 8 bases identical to TRBD2. Germline V CDR1 and CDR2: SEHNR, FQNEAQ (reference sequence). After removal of 5 bases from V and 0 bases from J, the junction contained 6 bases not matched to a gene. This CDR3 is 16 amino acids long. CDR3 sequence: CASSILAGSSYNEQFF. CDR3 in DNA: TGTGCCAGCAGCATATTAGCGGGGAGCTCCTACAATGAGCAGTTCTTC.

J is TRBJ2-6 and V is TRBV7-9; 7 positions agree with TRBD2. The CDR3 covers 18 residues. Trimming at V came to 6 bases and at J to 0 bases, leaving 11 bases not matched to a gene. Germline assignment: CDR1 SEHNR and CDR2 FQNEAQ (reference sequence). DNA for the CDR3: TGTGCCAGCAGGGCGCGACTAGCTCAAGTCTCTGGGGCCAACGTCCTGACTTTC. Translated: CASRARLAQVSGANVLTF.

This clonotype was detected only a few times. The V call is TRBV12-3 or TRBV12-4, the J call TRBJ2-3; 8 nucleotides match TRBD2. V was clipped by 4 bases and J by 2 bases; unmatched bases: 11. CDR3 length equals 17 residues. CDR3 loop: CASSSGTSGDFTDTQYF. CDR3 in DNA: TGTGCCAGCAGTTCCGGAACTAGCGGAGACTTCACAGATACGCAGTATTTT.

The chain couples TRBV27 to TRBJ1-2; perhaps TRBD1 as D (5 bases). The CDR3 is made up of 15 amino acids. The germline V gene encodes CDR1 MNHEY and CDR2 SMNVEV (reference sequence). V lost 2 bases and J lost 6, with 16 bases in between. The CDR3 DNA sequence: TGTGCCAGCAGTTTAGGCCGCCGGGACTTCAATGGCTACACCTTC. This codes for CASSLGRRDFNGYTF.

The V gene is TRBV18, the J gene TRBJ2-1; D is uncertain. The V end was cut by 2 bases, the J end by 3 bases, with 11 bases between. The CDR3 spans 15 residues. Germline CDR1 and CDR2: KGHSH and LQKENI. The CDR3 reads CASSPSWDGYNEQFF. The CDR3 bases are TGTGCCAGCTCACCAAGTTGGGATGGCTACAATGAGCAGTTCTTC. Full variable domain (missing parts from reference TRBV18 and TRBJ2-1): NAGVMQNPRHLVRRRGQEARLRCSPMKGHSHVYWYRQLPEEGLKFMVYLQKENIIDESGMPKERFSAEFPKEGPSILRIQQVVRGDSAAYFCASSPSWDGYNEQFFGPGTRLTVL.

The CDR3 coding sequence is TGCAGCGTATCCACAGGGGGCCGTCGAGCAGATACGCAGTATTTT. Its translation: CSVSTGGRRADTQYF. The chain links TRBV29-1 to TRBJ2-3, with 9 bases lining up with TRBD1. The germline CDR1 and CDR2 sequences are SQVTM and ANQGSEA. V shed 6 bases and J 4 bases; nucleotides not matched to a gene: 11. The CDR3 is 15 amino acids.

CDR3 sequence: CASSQPRQGARTEAFF. The DNA of the CDR3 is TGCGCCAGCAGCCAGCCCCGACAGGGGGCGAGGACTGAAGCTTTCTTT. The V gene is TRBV4-1, the J gene TRBJ1-1; 10 nucleotides agree with TRBD1. CDR3 size: 16 residues. From germline, CDR1 is MGHRA and CDR2 YSYEKL. Trimming took 3 bases from V and 5 from J; bases not matched to a gene: 9.

The rearrangement uses TRBV25-1 and TRBJ2-7; maybe TRBD1 (5 bases). This CDR3 spans 14 amino acids. V dropped 3 bases and J dropped 5 bases, with 14 bases sitting between them. Germline V CDR1 and CDR2: MGHDK, SYGVNS. The CDR3 nucleotides are TGTGCCAGCAGTGATCTCCAGGGATCCCACGAGCAGTACTTC. This encodes CASSDLQGSHEQYF.

The V and J genes are TRBV20-1 and TRBJ2-4; tentatively, D is TRBD1 (6 bases). Judging by the DNA end, TRBJ2-5 fits better; the J call may be wrong. This CDR3 contains 13 residues. Germline values: CDR1 DFQATT, CDR2 SNEGSKA (reference sequence). CDR3 in amino acids: CSARFRGRETQYF. CDR3 nucleotides: TGCAGTGCTAGATTCAGGGGACGGGAGACCCAGTACTTC.

The gene calls are TRBV7-9 and TRBJ2-1, with 7 nucleotides matching TRBD2. The end of the DNA aligns better with TRBJ2-7, so the J call may be wrong. The CDR3 length is 16 residues. Germline CDR1 is SEHNR and CDR2 is FQNEAQ (reference sequence). CDR3 region: CASSLFGGSNYNEQYF. Written as DNA, the CDR3 is TGTGCCAGCAGCTTATTCGGCGGGAGCAACTACAATGAGCAGTACTTC.

This clonotype showed up just a few times. The genes are TRBV7-9 and TRBJ2-1; D may be TRBD1 (5 bases). The V gene lost 0 bases and the J gene lost 11 bases, with 14 bases spanning the gap. This CDR3 spans 14 amino acids. Germline assignment: CDR1 SEHNR and CDR2 FQNEAQ (reference sequence). This CDR3 reads CASSLAQDSYQQFF. CDR3 DNA: TGTGCCAGCAGCTTAGCCCAAGACAGTTACCAGCAGTTCTTC.

This chain connects TRBV27 to TRBJ2-5; 11 bases are shared with TRBD2. The CDR3 length is 15 residues. The V gene's germline CDR1 is MNHEY and CDR2 SMNVEV (reference sequence). The J segment lost 11 bases and the V segment lost 6 bases, leaving 14 bases of the junction unmatched. CDR3 in amino acids: CASRPTSGSYNEQYF. The CDR3 nucleotides read TGTGCCAGCAGACCTACTAGCGGGAGTTACAATGAGCAGTACTTC.

This clonotype was recorded at least ten times. The chain employs TRBV20-1 and TRBJ1-2; D is ambiguous. CDR3 length: 13 amino acids. With 0 bases removed from V and 3 bases from J, the gap between germline ends came to 8 bases. Germline values: CDR1 DFQATT, CDR2 SNEGSKA (reference sequence). The CDR3 nucleotides are TGCAGTGCTAGAGATTTACGAGACTATGGCTACACCTTC. As protein: CSARDLRDYGYTF.

This rearrangement joins TRBV5-5 to TRBJ2-5; D not certain. The closer fit of TRBJ2-7 to the DNA end suggests the J call may be wrong. Germline-derived CDR1 and CDR2 are SGHKS and YYEKEE (reference sequence). The CDR3 is made up of 13 amino acids. The CDR3 DNA follows: TGTGCCAGCAGCTTTGGGATAGGGTACGAGCAGTACTTC. Its translation is CASSFGIGYEQYF.

The sample holds a few counts of this clonotype. The rearrangement links TRBV4-1 to TRBJ1-1; TRBD1 is a possible D gene (5 bases). CDR1 and CDR2 (germline): MGHRA, YSYEKL. This CDR3 is 16 amino acids long. V was pared by 1 base and J by 6 bases, with 18 bases between. The CDR3 region is CASSQGLGDRAAEAFF. The CDR3 bases are TGCGCCAGCAGCCAAGGGTTAGGGGATCGAGCTGCTGAAGCTTTCTTT.

The chain carries TRBV20-1 and TRBJ1-6, with D possibly being TRBD1 (5 bases). The V end was cut by 0 bases, the J end by 7 bases, with 13 bases between. CDR1 and CDR2 from the germline V gene are DFQATT and SNEGSKA (reference sequence). The CDR3 contains 15 residues. The CDR3: CSARDATKGNSPLHF. The CDR3 nucleotides read TGCAGTGCTAGAGACGCGACCAAGGGGAATTCACCCCTCCACTTT.

The gene calls are TRBV11-2 and TRBJ2-1; 7 bases are shared with TRBD1. This CDR3 spans 16 amino acids. CDR1 is SGHAT and CDR2 is FQNNGV in the germline V gene. Unmatched junction bases numbered 7, after V lost 5 bases and J lost 0 bases. The CDR3 DNA follows: TGTGCCAGCAGCAGAATCAGGGGGAGCTCCTACAATGAGCAGTTCTTC. Translating gives CASSRIRGSSYNEQFF.

Only one count was recorded for this clonotype. V is TRBV20-1 and J is TRBJ1-2; tentatively, D is TRBD1 (5 bases). The CDR3 runs 14 residues. The V and J ends lost 5 bases and 6 bases respectively, with 19 bases between them. Germline V lookup: CDR1 DFQATT, CDR2 SNEGSKA (reference sequence). CDR3 coding DNA: TGCAGTGCTCAACCCGCCGGGATCAGGGATGGCTACACCTTC. Translating it yields CSAQPAGIRDGYTF.

Only a few counts were recorded for this clonotype. J is TRBJ1-1 and V is TRBV2; D remains unclear. V lost 4 bases and J lost 1, with 7 bases in between. The CDR3 has 13 amino acids. Germline CDR1 is SNHLY and CDR2 is FYNNEI. CDR3 protein: CASSGIRNTEAFF. CDR3 nucleotides: TGTGCCAGCAGTGGTATCAGGAACACTGAAGCTTTCTTT.

As regards this clonotype: One end of the junction does not line up with germline, which may come from a read error. The V gene is TRBV7-7, the J gene TRBJ2-5; D is possibly TRBD1 or TRBD2 (5 bases each). In germline, CDR1 is SSHAT, CDR2 FNYEAQ (reference sequence). CDR3 length equals 15 residues. The CDR3 DNA reads TGTGCTAGCAGCTTATACCGGGGACGCCAAGAGACCCAGTACTTC. This codes for CASSLYRGRQETQYF.